A selection of T cell receptor beta chains follows, all from one sample in a study of blood T cell repertoires in COVID-19. Profiling relied on immunoSEQ multiplex PCR, and the TCRdb table lists in-frame clones only, not all of them. The profile shows 30,000 to 35,000 clones, roughly 85% of them singletons. The sample comprised peripheral blood. The receptors shown here come from a man between 45 and 60 years old with acute or convalescent COVID-19. CDR3s include the opening cysteine and the closing phenylalanine or tryptophan. Each record gives: CDR3 protein, CDR3 DNA, J gene, clone size, D gene, V gene. D genes are given only for firm matches. The size of a clone is reported for some rows only, either as once, few or many, or as a class for expanded clones.

cdr3_aa: CASGALASGTQETQYF
cdr3_nt: TGTGCCAGCGGTGCTCTGGCTAGCGGGACCCAAGAGACCCAGTACTTC
j_call: TRBJ2-5
clone_size: -
d_call: TRBD2
v_call: TRBV6-1

cdr3_aa: CASSQETDVYHEQYF
cdr3_nt: TGTGCCAGCAGCCAAGAGACAGACGTATACCACGAGCAGTACTTC
j_call: TRBJ2-7
clone_size: -
d_call: -
v_call: TRBV4-2

cdr3_aa: CASSPYWGYTF
cdr3_nt: TGTGCCAGCAGTCCTTACTGGGGCTACACCTTC
j_call: TRBJ1-2
clone_size: -
d_call: -
v_call: TRBV2

cdr3_aa: CASSRTTGRDGYTF
cdr3_nt: TGTGCCAGCAGCCGAACGACAGGGCGGGATGGCTACACCTTC
j_call: TRBJ1-2
clone_size: -
d_call: TRBD1
v_call: TRBV11-2

cdr3_aa: CASTLPFGGGDYNEQFF
cdr3_nt: TGTGCCAGCACCTTACCATTTGGCGGGGGGGATTACAATGAGCAGTTCTTC
j_call: TRBJ2-1
clone_size: -
d_call: TRBD2
v_call: TRBV7-9

cdr3_aa: CASSSGQLNEQYF
cdr3_nt: TGTGCCAGCAGCTCCGGACAGTTGAACGAGCAGTACTTC
j_call: TRBJ2-7
clone_size: -
d_call: -
v_call: TRBV7-3

cdr3_aa: CASSLYLGTDTYEQYF
cdr3_nt: TGTGCCAGCAGTTTATATTTAGGGACAGACACCTACGAGCAGTACTTC
j_call: TRBJ2-7
clone_size: few
d_call: TRBD1
v_call: TRBV27

cdr3_aa: CASSEGTGSSYEQYF
cdr3_nt: TGTGCCAGCAGTGAAGGTACAGGGAGCTCCTACGAGCAGTACTTC
j_call: TRBJ2-7
clone_size: -
d_call: -
v_call: TRBV2

cdr3_aa: CASSEERTGGTEAFF
cdr3_nt: TGTGCCAGCAGCGAGGAAAGGACAGGGGGCACTGAAGCTTTCTTT
j_call: TRBJ1-1
clone_size: once
d_call: -
v_call: TRBV21-1

cdr3_aa: CASSLAQRGEETQYF
cdr3_nt: TGTGCCAGCAGCTTAGCGCAGCGGGGGGAAGAGACCCAGTACTTC
j_call: TRBJ2-5
clone_size: -
d_call: TRBD2
v_call: TRBV7-9

cdr3_aa: CASSPVQISGTGVGNEQFF
cdr3_nt: TGTGCCAGCTCACCGGTCCAAATCTCCGGGACAGGGGTGGGCAATGAGCAGTTCTTC
j_call: TRBJ2-1
clone_size: -
d_call: TRBD1
v_call: TRBV18

cdr3_aa: CASSLHSGTYEQYF
cdr3_nt: TGCGCCAGCAGCCTGCACTCCGGGACCTACGAGCAGTACTTC
j_call: TRBJ2-7
clone_size: -
d_call: -
v_call: TRBV4-1

cdr3_aa: CSVEEESTGVAEAFF
cdr3_nt: TGCAGCGTTGAAGAGGAATCGACAGGGGTCGCTGAAGCTTTCTTT
j_call: TRBJ1-1
clone_size: -
d_call: TRBD1
v_call: TRBV29-1

cdr3_aa: CASSLVGGSLNTEAFF
cdr3_nt: TGCGCCAGCAGCTTGGTGGGGGGGTCACTGAACACTGAAGCTTTCTTT
j_call: TRBJ1-1
clone_size: -
d_call: -
v_call: TRBV5-1